Below, 19 T cell receptor beta chains from the same sample are listed, as sequenced in a study of blood T cell repertoires in COVID-19. The table came from immunoSEQ multiplex PCR; TCRdb's copy has only in-frame clones and leaves some out. The top ten hold around 16% of the sample, which has over 200,000 clones, approximately 84% seen once. Material: PBMCs or T cells enriched from blood (not recorded which). All receptors derive from a man aged 35 to 55 who had recovered from COVID-19.

J is TRBJ1-3 and V is TRBV24-1, with a weak D call TRBD1 (6 bases). The CDR3 totals 15 residues. Trimming cost V 4 bases and J 4 bases, with 13 bases left between them. Germline V gene data show CDR1 as KGHDR and CDR2 as SFDVKD. CDR3 region: CATSEATGSGNTIYF. The CDR3 DNA follows: TGTGCCACCAGTGAAGCTACAGGGTCCGGAAACACCATATATTTT.

This sequence joins TRBV9 and TRBJ1-4; D might be TRBD1 (6 bases). The CDR3 runs to 15 residues. Germline V CDR1 and CDR2: SGDLS, YYNGEE. Deletions cut 2 bases from V and 4 bases from J, with 12 bases between. The CDR3 loop is CASSVTGQGNEKLFF. The CDR3 DNA is TGTGCCAGCAGCGTTACAGGGCAGGGTAATGAAAAACTGTTTTTT.

This chain uses TRBV2 with TRBJ2-2, with 9 positions matching TRBD1. The CDR3 loop spans 13 amino acids. The germline gives CDR1 SNHLY, CDR2 FYNNEI. V lost 5 bases, J lost 6 bases, and 1 base stayed unmatched. The CDR3 DNA reads TGTGCCAGCAGTCGGACAGGGGCCGGGGAGCTGTTTTTT. It encodes CASSRTGAGELFF.

The CDR3 here is CASSAIALRNEQFF. The DNA for the CDR3 is TGTGCCAGTAGTGCAATAGCTCTACGGAATGAGCAGTTCTTC. The J gene is TRBJ2-1, the V gene TRBV19; D call uncertain. V lost 5 bases and J lost 7, with 15 bases in between. The CDR3 loop spans 14 amino acids. Germline V gives CDR1 LNHDA, CDR2 SQIVND (reference sequence).

The V and J genes are TRBV7-8 and TRBJ1-1, with 7 bases lining up with TRBD1. The CDR3 runs to 13 residues. Germline V lookup: CDR1 SGHVS, CDR2 FQNEAQ. V shed 5 bases and J 7 bases; nucleotides not matched to a gene: 7. The CDR3 DNA reads as TGTGCCAGCAGCCCACAGGGGCCCGGTGAAGCTTTCTTT. The encoded protein is CASSPQGPGEAFF.

Of note for this clone: The junction departs from the called germline gene at one end, perhaps through a read error. The rearrangement links TRBV3-1 (or the pseudogene TRBV3-2) to TRBJ1-3; the D gene is possibly TRBD1 (6 bases). The CDR3 sequence is 15 residues long. Germline assignment: CDR1 LGHDT and CDR2 YNNKEL (reference sequence). Here the CDR3 reads CASSQDLRGNRAIQF. The CDR3 nucleotides are TGTGCCAGCAGCCAAGATCTTAGGGGGAACAGGGCTATACAATTT.

The chain has TRBV28 and TRBJ2-5, with D tentatively TRBD1 (6 bases). V lost 3 bases and J 4 bases, leaving 12 bases between the germline ends. Germline assignment: CDR1 MDHEN and CDR2 SYDVKM. The CDR3 length is 14 residues. The CDR3 loop reads CASSFTGFGETQYF. The CDR3 DNA follows: TGTGCCAGCAGTTTTACAGGGTTCGGAGAGACCCAGTACTTC.

This clone was found once. CDR3 DNA sequence: TGTGCCAGCAGTGAAGGGGTATCGGGTACTTACGAGCAGTACTTC. Protein sequence: CASSEGVSGTYEQYF. The chain is built from TRBV2 and TRBJ2-7; D call uncertain. The CDR3 has 15 amino acids. The germline V gene has CDR1 SNHLY and CDR2 FYNNEI. Trimming stripped 1 base from V and 4 bases from J, with 14 bases between.

V and J are TRBV7-9 and TRBJ2-3; 8 bases line up with TRBD2. The CDR3 totals 15 residues. The germline V gene encodes CDR1 SEHNR and CDR2 FQNEAQ (reference sequence). The V segment lost 6 bases and the J segment 4 bases; nucleotides outside the gene matches: 9. CDR3 residues: CASSSTGGRPDTQYF. CDR3 nucleotide sequence: TGTGCCAGCAGTTCTACGGGAGGGCGGCCAGATACGCAGTATTTT.

This chain connects TRBV7-2 to TRBJ1-4, with 9 bases identical to TRBD1. The germline V gene has CDR1 SGHTA and CDR2 FQGNSA. V was clipped by 3 bases and J by 8 bases; unmatched bases: 7. This CDR3 contains 15 residues. In DNA, the CDR3 is TGTGCCAGCAGCTTTCTCCGGGACAGGGCCGAAAAACTGTTTTTT. This gives the protein CASSFLRDRAEKLFF.

V gene TRBV5-1 combines with J gene TRBJ2-7; weak D call: TRBD2 (6 bases). V shed 5 bases and J shed 1 base, with 22 bases lying between them. The CDR3 has 17 amino acids. Germline V CDR1 and CDR2: SGHRS, YFSETQ. The CDR3 DNA sequence: TGCGCCAGCAGTTACGACGCCATAGCGCGGGGTTCCTACGAGCAGTACTTC. Translation gives CASSYDAIARGSYEQYF.

J is TRBJ1-3 and V is TRBV30; D unclear. This CDR3 has 14 residues. V lost 7 bases and J lost 4, with 17 bases in between. Germline values: CDR1 GTSNPN, CDR2 SVGIG (reference sequence). The CDR3 here is CASQFISRGNTIYF. CDR3 DNA sequence: TGTGCCTCCCAGTTCATATCCAGAGGAAACACCATATATTTT.

The CDR3 sequence: CASSQAFTSGGTDTQYF. CDR3 DNA sequence: TGTGCCAGCAGCCAAGCTTTCACTAGCGGGGGCACAGATACGCAGTATTTT. This rearrangement joins TRBV3-1 (or the pseudogene TRBV3-2) to TRBJ2-3; 10 bases agree with TRBD2. CDR1 LGHDT and CDR2 YNNKEL come from the germline V gene (reference sequence). Trimming at V came to 1 base and at J to 1 base, leaving 5 bases not matched to a gene. This CDR3 comprises 17 residues.

Here the CDR3 reads CASSSGGVRAFF. In nucleotides, the CDR3 is TGTGCCAGCAGTTCCGGGGGGGTACGAGCTTTCTTT. The V call is TRBV27, the J call TRBJ1-1, with D perhaps matching TRBD1 (5 bases). CDR1 and CDR2 (germline): MNHEY, SMNVEV (reference sequence). This CDR3 spans 12 amino acids. Trimming stripped 4 bases from V and 10 bases from J, with 13 bases between.

The chain recombines TRBV19 with TRBJ1-1; D is unresolved. The CDR3 loop spans 13 amino acids. Trimming left V 10 bases short and J 4 bases short, with 16 bases between. Per germline, CDR1 LNHDA and CDR2 SQIVND (reference sequence). DNA for the CDR3: TGTGCCACGACAACCCCAGTCGGCACTGAAGCTTTCTTT. Protein: CATTTPVGTEAFF.

The genes are TRBV28 and TRBJ1-1; D perhaps matches TRBD1 (6 bases). V shed 7 bases and J shed 2 bases, with 11 bases lying between them. The germline V gene encodes CDR1 MDHEN and CDR2 SYDVKM. The CDR3 runs to 13 residues. The CDR3 sequence: CASTDSINTEAFF. CDR3 DNA sequence: TGTGCCAGCACGGACAGCATAAACACTGAAGCTTTCTTT.

This clone was observed a handful of times. The rearrangement joins TRBV7-9 to TRBJ2-7, with D maybe TRBD2 (6 bases). There are 13 residues in the CDR3. The germline V gene has CDR1 SEHNR and CDR2 FQNEAQ (reference sequence). V dropped 8 bases and J dropped 6 bases, with 17 bases sitting between them. This chain's CDR3 is CASGRDFSSEQYF. The CDR3 DNA is TGTGCCAGCGGGCGGGACTTCTCTTCCGAGCAGTACTTC.

The gene calls are TRBV6-5 and TRBJ2-7, with 7 bases aligning to TRBD2. The CDR3 spans 15 residues. Per germline, CDR1 MNHEY and CDR2 SVGAGI. The V gene end was trimmed by 3 bases and the J gene end by 4 bases; junction bases not matched to a gene: 9. The CDR3 DNA reads TGTGCCAGCAGTTATTGGGCTAGCGGAGAGTACGAGCAGTACTTC. Encoded protein: CASSYWASGEYEQYF.

The rearrangement links TRBV5-1 to TRBJ1-3; 10 bases line up with TRBD1. The germline V gene has CDR1 SGHRS and CDR2 YFSETQ. Losses at the gene ends were 4 bases for V and 3 bases for J; bases not matched to a gene: 4. The CDR3 runs to 15 residues. CDR3 nucleotides: TGCGCCAGCAGCCGGGGACAGGGGTATGGAAACACCATATATTTT. Protein product: CASSRGQGYGNTIYF.